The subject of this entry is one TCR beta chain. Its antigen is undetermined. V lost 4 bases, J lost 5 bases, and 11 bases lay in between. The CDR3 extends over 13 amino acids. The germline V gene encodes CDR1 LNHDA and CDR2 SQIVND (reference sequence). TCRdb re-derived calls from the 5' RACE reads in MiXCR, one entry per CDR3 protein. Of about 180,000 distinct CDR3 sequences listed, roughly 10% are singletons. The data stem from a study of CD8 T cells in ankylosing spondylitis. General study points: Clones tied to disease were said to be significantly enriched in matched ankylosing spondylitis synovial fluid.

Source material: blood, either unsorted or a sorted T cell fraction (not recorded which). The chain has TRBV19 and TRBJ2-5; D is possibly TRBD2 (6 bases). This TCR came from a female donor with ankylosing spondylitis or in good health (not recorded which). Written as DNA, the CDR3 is TGTGCCAGTAGTAGCGGGGAGGAGGAGACCCAGTACTTC. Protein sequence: CASSSGEEETQYF.